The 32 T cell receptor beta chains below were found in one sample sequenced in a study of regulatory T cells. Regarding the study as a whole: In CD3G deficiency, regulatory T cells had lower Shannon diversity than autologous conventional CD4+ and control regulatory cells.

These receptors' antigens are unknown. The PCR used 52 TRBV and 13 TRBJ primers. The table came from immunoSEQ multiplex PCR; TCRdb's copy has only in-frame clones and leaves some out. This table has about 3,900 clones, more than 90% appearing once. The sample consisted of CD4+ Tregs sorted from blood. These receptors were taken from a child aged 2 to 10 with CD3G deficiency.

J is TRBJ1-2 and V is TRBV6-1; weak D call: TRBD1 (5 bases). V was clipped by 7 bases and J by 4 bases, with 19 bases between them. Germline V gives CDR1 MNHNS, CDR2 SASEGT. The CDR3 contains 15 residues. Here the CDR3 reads CASTLGRGLPYGYTF. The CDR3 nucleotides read TGTGCCAGCACCCTGGGTAGGGGACTTCCCTATGGCTACACCTTC.

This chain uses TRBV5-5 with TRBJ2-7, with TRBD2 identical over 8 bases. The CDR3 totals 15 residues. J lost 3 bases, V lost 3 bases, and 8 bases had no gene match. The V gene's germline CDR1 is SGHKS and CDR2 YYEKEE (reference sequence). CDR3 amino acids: CASSSGLAGGYEQYF. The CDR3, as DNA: TGTGCCAGCAGCTCAGGACTAGCCGGGGGCTACGAGCAGTACTTC. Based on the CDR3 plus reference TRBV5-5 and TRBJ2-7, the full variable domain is DAGVTQSPTHLIKTRGQQVTLRCSPISGHKSVSWYQQVLGQGPQFIFQYYEKEERGRGNFPDRFSARQFPNYSSELNVNALLLGDSALYLCASSSGLAGGYEQYFGPGTRLTVT.

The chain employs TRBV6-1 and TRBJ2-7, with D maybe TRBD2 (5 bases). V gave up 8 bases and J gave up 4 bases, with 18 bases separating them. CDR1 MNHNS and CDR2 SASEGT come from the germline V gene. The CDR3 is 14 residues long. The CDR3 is CASGSYGNWYEQYF. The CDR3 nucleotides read TGTGCCAGCGGGTCATACGGGAATTGGTACGAGCAGTACTTC.

The CDR3 DNA sequence: TGTGCCAGTAGTATGCAGGGACAGGGTTCCGGAAACACCATATATTTT. Translation gives CASSMQGQGSGNTIYF. The chain has TRBV19 and TRBJ1-3; 9 positions agree with TRBD1. The CDR3 sequence is 16 residues long. Unmatched junction bases numbered 7, after V lost 3 bases and J lost 4 bases. Per the germline V gene, CDR1 is LNHDA and CDR2 is SQIVND (reference sequence). The complete variable domain, with remaining parts taken from reference TRBV19 and TRBJ1-3, reads DGGITQSPKYLFRKEGQNVTLSCEQNLNHDAMYWYRQDPGQGLRLIYYSQIVNDFQKGDIAEGYSVSREKKESFPLTVTSAQKNPTAFYLCASSMQGQGSGNTIYFGEGSWLTVV.

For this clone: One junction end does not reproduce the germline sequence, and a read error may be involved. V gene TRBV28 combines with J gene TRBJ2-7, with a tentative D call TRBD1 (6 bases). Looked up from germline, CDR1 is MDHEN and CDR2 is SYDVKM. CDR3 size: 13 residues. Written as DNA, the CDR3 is TGTGCCAGCAGCACCGGGACACCCGCCAAGTTGCTCTTC. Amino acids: CASSTGTPAKLLF.

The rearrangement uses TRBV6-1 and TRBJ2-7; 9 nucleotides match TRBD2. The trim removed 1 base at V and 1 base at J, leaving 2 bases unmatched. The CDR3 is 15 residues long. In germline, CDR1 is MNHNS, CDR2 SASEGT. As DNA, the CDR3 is TGTGCCAGCAGTGAAGGGGCGGGAGGGTCCTACGAGCAGTACTTC. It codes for CASSEGAGGSYEQYF.

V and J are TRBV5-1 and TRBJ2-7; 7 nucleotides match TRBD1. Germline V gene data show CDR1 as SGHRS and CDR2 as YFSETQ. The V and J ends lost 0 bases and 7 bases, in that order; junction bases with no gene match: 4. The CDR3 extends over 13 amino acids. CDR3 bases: TGCGCCAGCAGCTTGGTTCCAGGGGGTGAGCAGTACTTC. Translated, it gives CASSLVPGGEQYF.

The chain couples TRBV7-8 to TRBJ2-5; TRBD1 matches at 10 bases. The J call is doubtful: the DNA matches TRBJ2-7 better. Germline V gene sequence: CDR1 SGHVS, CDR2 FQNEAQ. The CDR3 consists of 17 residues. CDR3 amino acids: CASSSQHSGTGVYEQYF. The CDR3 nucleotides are TGTGCCAGCAGCTCCCAGCATTCCGGGACAGGGGTGTACGAGCAGTACTTC.

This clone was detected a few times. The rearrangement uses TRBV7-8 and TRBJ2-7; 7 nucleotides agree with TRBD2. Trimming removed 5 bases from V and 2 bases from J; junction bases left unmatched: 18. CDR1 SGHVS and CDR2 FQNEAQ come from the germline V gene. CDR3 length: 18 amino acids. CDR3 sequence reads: CASSPIGRGSAGPYEQYF. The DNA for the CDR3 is TGTGCCAGCAGCCCTATAGGGAGGGGCAGCGCAGGCCCCTACGAGCAGTACTTC.

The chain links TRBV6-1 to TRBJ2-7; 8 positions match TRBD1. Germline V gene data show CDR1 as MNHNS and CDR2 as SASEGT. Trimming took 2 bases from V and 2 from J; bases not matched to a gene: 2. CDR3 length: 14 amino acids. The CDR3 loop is CASSERRGPYEQYF. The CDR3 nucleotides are TGTGCCAGCAGTGAACGCAGGGGGCCCTACGAGCAGTACTTC.

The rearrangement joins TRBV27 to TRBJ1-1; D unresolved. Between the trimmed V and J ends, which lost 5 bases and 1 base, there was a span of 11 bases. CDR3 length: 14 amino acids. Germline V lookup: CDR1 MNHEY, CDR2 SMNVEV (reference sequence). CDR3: CASSRDRENTEAFF. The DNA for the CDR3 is TGTGCCAGCAGTAGAGATCGGGAGAACACTGAAGCTTTCTTT.

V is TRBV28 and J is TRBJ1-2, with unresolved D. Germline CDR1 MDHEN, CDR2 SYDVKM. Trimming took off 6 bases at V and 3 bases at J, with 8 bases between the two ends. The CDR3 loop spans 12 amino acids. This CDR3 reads CASSPGDYGYTF. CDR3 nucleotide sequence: TGTGCCAGCAGCCCCGGGGACTATGGCTACACCTTC.

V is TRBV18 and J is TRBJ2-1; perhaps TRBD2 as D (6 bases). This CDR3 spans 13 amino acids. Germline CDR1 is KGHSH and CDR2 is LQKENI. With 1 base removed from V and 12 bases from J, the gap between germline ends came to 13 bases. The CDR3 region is CASSPHSERVQFF. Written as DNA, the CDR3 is TGTGCCAGCTCACCACATTCGGAGCGGGTGCAGTTCTTC.

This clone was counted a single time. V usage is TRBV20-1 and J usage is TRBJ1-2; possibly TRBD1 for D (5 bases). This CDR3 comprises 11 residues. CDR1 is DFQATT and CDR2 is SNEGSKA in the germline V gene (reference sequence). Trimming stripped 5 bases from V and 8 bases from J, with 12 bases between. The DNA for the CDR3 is TGCAGTGCTGCCCGGGACGCCGGCTACACCTTC. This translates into CSAARDAGYTF.

The CDR3 protein is CASSSFPNTEAFF. For the CDR3, the DNA is TGTGCCAGTAGTAGTTTTCCGAACACTGAAGCTTTCTTT. The chain carries TRBV19 and TRBJ1-1; D is uncertain. Between the trimmed V and J ends, which lost 4 bases and 1 base, there was a span of 7 bases. CDR1 and CDR2 (germline): LNHDA, SQIVND (reference sequence). The CDR3 sequence is 13 residues long.

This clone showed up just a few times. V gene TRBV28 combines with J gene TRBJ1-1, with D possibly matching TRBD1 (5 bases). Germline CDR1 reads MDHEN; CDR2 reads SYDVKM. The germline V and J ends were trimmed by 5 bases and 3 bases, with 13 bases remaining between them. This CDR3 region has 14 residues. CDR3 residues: CASSPGGKYTEAFF. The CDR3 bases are TGTGCCAGCAGTCCTGGGGGGAAATACACTGAAGCTTTCTTT.

The CDR3 region has the DNA TGTGCCAGCTGTCCTCAGGAGGGCGTCGGGTATGGCTACACCTTC. The encoded protein is CASCPQEGVGYGYTF. The chain couples TRBV6-1 to TRBJ1-2; D remains unclear. Germline V CDR1 and CDR2: MNHNS, SASEGT. This CDR3 has 15 amino acids. The V and J ends lost 8 bases and 5 bases respectively, with 21 bases between them.

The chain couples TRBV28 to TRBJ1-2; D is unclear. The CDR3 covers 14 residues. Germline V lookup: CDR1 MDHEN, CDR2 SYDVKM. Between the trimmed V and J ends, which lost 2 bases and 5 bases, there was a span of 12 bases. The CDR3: CASSLSPRRYGYTF. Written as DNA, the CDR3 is TGTGCCAGCAGTTTAAGTCCGCGGCGGTATGGCTACACCTTC.

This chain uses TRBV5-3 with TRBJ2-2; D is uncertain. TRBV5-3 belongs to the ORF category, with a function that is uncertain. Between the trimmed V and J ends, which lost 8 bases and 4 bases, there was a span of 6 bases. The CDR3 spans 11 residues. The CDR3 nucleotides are TGTGCCAGGGTACTCACCGGGGAGCTGTTTTTT. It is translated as CARVLTGELFF.

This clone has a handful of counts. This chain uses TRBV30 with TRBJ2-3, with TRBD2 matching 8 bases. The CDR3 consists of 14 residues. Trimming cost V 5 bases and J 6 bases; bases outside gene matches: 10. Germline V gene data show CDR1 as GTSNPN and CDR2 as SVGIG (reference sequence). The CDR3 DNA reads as TGTGCCTGGGCACCGGGAGGGCCGGGGGATACGCAGTATTTT. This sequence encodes CAWAPGGPGDTQYF.

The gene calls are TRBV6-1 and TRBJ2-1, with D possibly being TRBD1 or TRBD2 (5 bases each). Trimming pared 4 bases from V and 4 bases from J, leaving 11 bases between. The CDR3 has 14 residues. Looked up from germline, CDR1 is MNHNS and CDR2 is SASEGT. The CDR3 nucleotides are TGTGCCAGCAGTGTTGGGGGATCTTACAATGAGCAGTTCTTC. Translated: CASSVGGSYNEQFF.

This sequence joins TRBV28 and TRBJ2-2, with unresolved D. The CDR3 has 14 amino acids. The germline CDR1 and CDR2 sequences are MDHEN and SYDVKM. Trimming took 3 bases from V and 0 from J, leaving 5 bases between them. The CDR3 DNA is TGTGCCAGCAGTTTGGGTCCGAACACCGGGGAGCTGTTTTTT. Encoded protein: CASSLGPNTGELFF.

The CDR3 loop is CASSFQGRGSGANVLTF. DNA of the CDR3: TGTGCCAGCAGTTTCCAAGGCAGGGGCTCTGGGGCCAACGTCCTGACTTTC. This chain links TRBV28 with TRBJ2-6; D perhaps matches TRBD1 (6 bases). V dropped 3 bases and J dropped 0 bases, with 12 bases sitting between them. CDR3 length: 17 amino acids. Germline-derived CDR1 and CDR2 are MDHEN and SYDVKM. Drawing the rest from reference TRBV28 and TRBJ2-6, the complete variable domain is DVKVTQSSRYLVKRTGEKVFLECVQDMDHENMFWYRQDPGLGLRLIYFSYDVKMKEKGDIPEGYSVSREKKERFSLILESASTNQTSMYLCASSFQGRGSGANVLTFGAGSRLTVL.

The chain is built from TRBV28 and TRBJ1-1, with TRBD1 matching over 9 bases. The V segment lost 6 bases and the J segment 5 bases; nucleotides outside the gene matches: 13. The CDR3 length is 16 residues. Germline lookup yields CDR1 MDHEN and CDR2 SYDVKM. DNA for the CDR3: TGTGCCAGCAGCACAGGGGGCCTGCTGGAAAGGACTGAAGCTTTCTTT. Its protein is CASSTGGLLERTEAFF.

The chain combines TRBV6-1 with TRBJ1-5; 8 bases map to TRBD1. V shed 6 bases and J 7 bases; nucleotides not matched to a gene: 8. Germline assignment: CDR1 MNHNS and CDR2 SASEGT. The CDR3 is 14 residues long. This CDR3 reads CASSQTGVGQPQHF. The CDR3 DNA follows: TGTGCCAGCAGCCAGACAGGGGTGGGGCAGCCCCAGCATTTT.

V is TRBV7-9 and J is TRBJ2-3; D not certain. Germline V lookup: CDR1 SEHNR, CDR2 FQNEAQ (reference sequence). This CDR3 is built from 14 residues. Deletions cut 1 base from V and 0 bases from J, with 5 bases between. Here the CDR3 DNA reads TGTGCCAGCAGCTTAGGTCCAAGCACAGATACGCAGTATTTT. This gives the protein CASSLGPSTDTQYF.

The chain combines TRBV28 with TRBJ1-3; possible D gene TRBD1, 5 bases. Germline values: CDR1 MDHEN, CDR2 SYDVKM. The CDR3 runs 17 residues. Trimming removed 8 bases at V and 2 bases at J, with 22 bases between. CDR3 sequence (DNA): TGTGCCAGCTGCCCGGGTGGGAGGGCAGGGCCTGGAAACACCATATATTTT. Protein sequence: CASCPGGRAGPGNTIYF.

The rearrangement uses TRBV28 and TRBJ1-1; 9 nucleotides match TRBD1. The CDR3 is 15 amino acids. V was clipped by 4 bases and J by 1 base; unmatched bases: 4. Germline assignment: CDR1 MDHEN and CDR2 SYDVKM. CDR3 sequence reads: CASSSPGQGNTEAFF. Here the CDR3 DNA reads TGTGCCAGCAGTTCCCCGGGACAGGGGAACACTGAAGCTTTCTTT.

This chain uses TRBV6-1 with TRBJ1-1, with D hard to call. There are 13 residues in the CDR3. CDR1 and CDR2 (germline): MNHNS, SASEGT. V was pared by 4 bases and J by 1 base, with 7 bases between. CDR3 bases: TGTGCCAGCAGTGTAGAAGCGAACACTGAAGCTTTCTTT. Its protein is CASSVEANTEAFF.

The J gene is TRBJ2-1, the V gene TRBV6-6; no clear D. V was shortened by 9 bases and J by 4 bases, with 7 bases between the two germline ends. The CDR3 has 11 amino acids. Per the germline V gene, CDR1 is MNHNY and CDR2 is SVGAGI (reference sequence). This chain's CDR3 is CASLSYNEQFF. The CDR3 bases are TGTGCCAGTTTAAGTTACAATGAGCAGTTCTTC.

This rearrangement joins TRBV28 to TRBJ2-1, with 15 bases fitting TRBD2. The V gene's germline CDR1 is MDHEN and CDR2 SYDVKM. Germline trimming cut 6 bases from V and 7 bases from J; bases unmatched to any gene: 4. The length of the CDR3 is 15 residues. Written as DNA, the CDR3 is TGTGCCAGCAGCCCCGGACTAGCGGGGGGGAATGAGCAGTTCTTC. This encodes CASSPGLAGGNEQFF.

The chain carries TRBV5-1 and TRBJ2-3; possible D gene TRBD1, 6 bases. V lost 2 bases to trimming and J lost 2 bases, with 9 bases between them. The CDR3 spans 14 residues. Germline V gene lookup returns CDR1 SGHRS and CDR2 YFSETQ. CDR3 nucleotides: TGCGCCAGCAGCTTAGGGGGAAACACAGATACGCAGTATTTT. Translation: CASSLGGNTDTQYF.